The 27 T cell receptor beta chains given below trace back to one sample, sequenced in a study of identical twins. TCRdb used MiXCR to reprocess the 5' RACE reads, holding one entry per CDR3 protein. This repertoire shows 350,000 or so distinct CDR3 sequences, 9% to 15% found once; its top ten account for approximately 7.6%. The sample was also linked to a second study, of yellow fever vaccine responses in identical twins.

Sequenced: CD8+ T cells sorted from blood. The receptors stem from a woman younger than 30 in good health.

This clonotype was recorded a few times. The chain links TRBV28 to TRBJ2-7; D possibly corresponds to TRBD1 (5 bases). With 3 bases removed from V and 0 bases from J, the gap between germline ends came to 15 bases. Germline CDR1 MDHEN, CDR2 SYDVKM. The CDR3 is made up of 16 amino acids. The CDR3 region has the DNA TGTGCCAGCAGTTTTGGGCCACAGGTTTTCTCCTACGAGCAGTACTTC. Protein product: CASSFGPQVFSYEQYF. Drawing the rest from reference TRBV28 and TRBJ2-7, the complete variable domain is DVKVTQSSRYLVKRTGEKVFLECVQDMDHENMFWYRQDPGLGLRLIYFSYDVKMKEKGDIPEGYSVSREKKERFSLILESASTNQTSMYLCASSFGPQVFSYEQYFGPGTRLTVT.

The chain has TRBV24-1 and TRBJ2-5, with TRBD2 as a possible D gene (6 bases). The CDR3 has 14 residues. Germline V gene sequence: CDR1 KGHDR, CDR2 SFDVKD. V was clipped by 0 bases and J by 5 bases, with 9 bases between them. The DNA for the CDR3 is TGTGCCACCAGTGATTTGGGGGGGTGGGAGACCCAGTACTTC. Protein product: CATSDLGGWETQYF.

The rearrangement uses TRBV14 and TRBJ2-5; D remains ambiguous. The CDR3 has 8 amino acids. Trimming took 10 bases from V and 6 from J, leaving 3 bases between them. CDR1 is SGHDN and CDR2 is FVKESK in the germline V gene. The CDR3 region has the DNA TGTGCCAACCAGACCCAGTACTTC. The encoded protein is CANQTQYF.

This clonotype was picked up many times. The rearrangement links TRBV25-1 to TRBJ2-7; D may be TRBD1 (5 bases). The CDR3 contains 17 residues. CDR1 is MGHDK and CDR2 is SYGVNS in the germline V gene. The germline V and J ends were trimmed by 2 bases and 2 bases, with 19 bases remaining between them. The CDR3 loop reads CASSERTLWGSAYEQYF. As DNA, the CDR3 is TGTGCCAGCAGTGAACGCACCCTATGGGGCAGCGCCTACGAGCAGTACTTC.

The chain combines TRBV15 with TRBJ2-3; 8 bases are a match to TRBD2. The CDR3 is made up of 17 amino acids. Germline loops: CDR1 LNHNV, CDR2 YYDKDF (reference sequence). V was pared by 4 bases and J by 2 bases, with 11 bases of the junction left unmatched. CDR3 sequence: CATSNERGIPFTDTQYF. The CDR3 DNA reads TGTGCCACCAGCAACGAGCGGGGGATCCCTTTCACAGATACGCAGTATTTT. Full variable domain (missing parts from reference TRBV15 and TRBJ2-3): DAMVIQNPRYQVTQFGKPVTLSCSQTLNHNVMYWYQQKSSQAPKLLFHYYDKDFNNEADTPDNFQSRRPNTSFCFLDIRSPGLGDTAMYLCATSNERGIPFTDTQYFGPGTRLTVL.

The rearrangement joins TRBV28 to TRBJ2-1; D not resolved. Germline CDR1 and CDR2: MDHEN and SYDVKM. CDR3 length: 15 residues. The V gene lost 3 bases and the J gene lost 5 bases, with 14 bases spanning the gap. DNA for the CDR3: TGTGCCAGCAGTTTTATTGGACGGCAGAACAATGAGCAGTTCTTC. Protein: CASSFIGRQNNEQFF.

This clonotype was counted a few times. J is TRBJ2-1 and V is TRBV6-2 or TRBV6-3, with 13 bases lining up with TRBD2. The length of the CDR3 is 16 residues. V was pared by 4 bases and J by 9 bases, with 9 bases of the junction left unmatched. The germline CDR1 and CDR2 sequences are MNHEY and SVGEGT. This CDR3 is CASSWTSGLAGPEQFF. The CDR3 DNA is TGTGCCAGCAGTTGGACCTCGGGACTAGCGGGGCCTGAGCAGTTCTTC.

This rearrangement joins TRBV27 to TRBJ2-1; 7 bases fit TRBD1. The CDR3 runs to 14 residues. Looked up from germline, CDR1 is MNHEY and CDR2 is SMNVEV (reference sequence). With 6 bases clipped from V and 8 bases from J, the junction kept 10 bases outside the gene matches. The CDR3, as DNA: TGTGCCAGCAGCCCGGACAGGATAGTGTATGAGCAGTTCTTC. Its protein is CASSPDRIVYEQFF.

This clonotype was seen many times. This chain links TRBV12-3 or TRBV12-4 with TRBJ2-5; D is uncertain. The CDR3 is made up of 12 amino acids. V was clipped by 1 base and J by 7 bases, with 7 bases between them. The chain's CDR3 is CASSLDRVTQYF. Here the CDR3 DNA reads TGTGCCAGCAGTTTAGATAGGGTGACCCAGTACTTC.

Worth noting for this clonotype: This may be a read error, as it is one base from a much larger clone. The genes are TRBV7-9 and TRBJ2-7; 10 positions match TRBD1. V lost 5 bases and J lost 5; bases outside the gene matches: 3. Germline V lookup: CDR1 SEHNR, CDR2 FQNEAQ (reference sequence). The CDR3 is made up of 13 amino acids. CDR3 residues: CASSGDRGDEQYF. DNA for the CDR3: TGTGCCAGCAGCGGGGACAGGGGAGACGAGCAGTACTTC. The full variable domain, in which reference TRBV7-9 and TRBJ2-7 provide the parts outside the CDR3, is DTGVSQNPRHKITKRGQNVTFRCDPISEHNRLYWYRQTLGQGPEFLTYFQNEAQLEKSRLLSDRFSAERPKGSFSTLEIQRTEQGDSAMYLCASSGDRGDEQYFGPGTRLTVT.

This clonotype appeared a few times. This chain connects TRBV27 to TRBJ2-2; TRBD2 aligns across 10 bases. Unmatched junction bases numbered 7, after V lost 5 bases and J lost 7 bases. This CDR3 is built from 15 residues. The germline V gene has CDR1 MNHEY and CDR2 SMNVEV (reference sequence). The CDR3 spells CASSPKAGGRGELFF. The CDR3 coding sequence is TGTGCCAGCAGTCCCAAAGCGGGAGGGCGCGGGGAGCTGTTTTTT.

This clonotype has a count of ten or more. The chain carries TRBV5-5 and TRBJ2-7; perhaps TRBD2 as D (6 bases). CDR1 and CDR2 (germline): SGHKS, YYEKEE (reference sequence). CDR3 size: 12 residues. V lost 4 bases to trimming and J lost 6 bases, with 11 bases between them. The CDR3 loop reads CASSPQGGEQYV. CDR3 DNA sequence: TGTGCCAGCAGCCCCCAGGGAGGCGAGCAGTACGTC.

This clonotype was recorded at least ten times. This sequence joins TRBV7-9 and TRBJ2-1; D is possibly TRBD1 or TRBD2 (5 bases each). Germline CDR1 is SEHNR and CDR2 is FQNEAQ (reference sequence). The CDR3 runs 12 residues. V lost 5 bases, J lost 6 bases, and 8 bases lay in between. CDR3 in DNA: TGTGCCAGCAGCGGGGGTACCAATGAGCAGTTCTTC. It codes for CASSGGTNEQFF. Supplemented by reference TRBV7-9 and TRBJ2-1, the full variable domain reads DTGVSQNPRHKITKRGQNVTFRCDPISEHNRLYWYRQTLGQGPEFLTYFQNEAQLEKSRLLSDRFSAERPKGSFSTLEIQRTEQGDSAMYLCASSGGTNEQFFGPGTRLTVL.

This clonotype has just a few counts. The genes are TRBV29-1 and TRBJ2-7; 7 bases line up with TRBD2. V lost 1 base, J lost 4 bases, and 10 bases stayed unmatched. The CDR3 consists of 15 residues. Germline-derived CDR1 and CDR2 are SQVTM and ANQGSEA. CDR3 loop: CSVEAKAGLLYEQYF. DNA of the CDR3: TGCAGCGTTGAAGCCAAGGCGGGACTACTGTACGAGCAGTACTTC.

The chain carries TRBV27 and TRBJ2-5; 8 bases line up with TRBD1. V lost 8 bases to trimming and J lost 5 bases; unmatched junction nucleotides: 10. CDR3 length equals 14 residues. Per the germline V gene, CDR1 is MNHEY and CDR2 is SMNVEV (reference sequence). This chain's CDR3 is CASPGQGKWETQYF. In DNA, the CDR3 is TGTGCCAGCCCCGGACAGGGAAAATGGGAGACCCAGTACTTC.

The chain is built from TRBV2 and TRBJ2-3; TRBD1 aligns across 8 bases. The trim removed 3 bases at V and 4 bases at J, leaving 12 bases unmatched. The CDR3 is 17 amino acids. The V gene's germline CDR1 is SNHLY and CDR2 FYNNEI. CDR3 amino acids: CASSEQGGQGRPDTQYF. The CDR3 DNA follows: TGTGCCAGCAGTGAGCAGGGCGGACAGGGTCGCCCAGATACGCAGTATTTT.

This clonotype was seen many times. V is TRBV9 and J is TRBJ2-1; possible D gene TRBD2, 6 bases. Per germline, CDR1 SGDLS and CDR2 YYNGEE. This CDR3 region has 15 residues. Trimming shortened V by 0 bases and J by 5 bases, and 12 bases separated the two germline ends. For the CDR3, the DNA is TGTGCCAGCAGCGTAGAACCGGGACTCAACAATGAGCAGTTCTTC. Translating it yields CASSVEPGLNNEQFF.

The chain couples TRBV27 to TRBJ1-6; 8 bases are a match to TRBD1. The CDR3 runs 14 residues. The J segment lost 9 bases and the V segment lost 2 bases, leaving 3 bases of the junction unmatched. Germline V CDR1 and CDR2: MNHEY, SMNVEV (reference sequence). As DNA, the CDR3 is TGTGCCAGCAGTTTAGGGACAGGCCTTTCACCCCTCCACTTT. Translated: CASSLGTGLSPLHF.

A few counts support this clonotype. V gene TRBV3-1 combines with J gene TRBJ2-7; the match to TRBD1 covers 7 bases. Trimming took 3 bases from V and 4 from J; bases not matched to a gene: 3. This CDR3 is built from 13 residues. Germline values: CDR1 LGHDT, CDR2 YNNKEL (reference sequence). The CDR3 sequence: CASSHGTVYEQYF. The CDR3 DNA is TGTGCCAGCAGCCACGGGACAGTGTACGAGCAGTACTTC.

This clonotype was seen a few times. This CDR3 is CASSLEGDRDGYTF. CDR3 bases: TGTGCCAGCAGCTTGGAAGGTGACAGGGATGGCTACACCTTC. V gene TRBV5-6 combines with J gene TRBJ1-2; 7 nucleotides agree with TRBD1. The trim removed 0 bases at V and 6 bases at J, leaving 5 bases unmatched. Looked up from germline, CDR1 is SGHDT and CDR2 is YYEEEE. CDR3 size: 14 residues.

The V gene is TRBV6-1, the J gene TRBJ2-5; TRBD2 aligns across 11 bases. Germline V gives CDR1 MNHNS, CDR2 SASEGT. The trim removed 6 bases at V and 0 bases at J, leaving 3 bases unmatched. The CDR3 has 15 residues. In DNA, the CDR3 is TGTGCCAGCAGACTAGCGGGGGACCACCAAGAGACCCAGTACTTC. Translation: CASRLAGDHQETQYF.

V usage is TRBV28 and J usage is TRBJ2-7; D possibly uses TRBD1 or TRBD2 (5 bases each). The CDR3 length is 20 residues. The V end was cut by 4 bases, the J end by 3 bases, with 31 bases between. In germline, CDR1 is MDHEN, CDR2 SYDVKM. The CDR3 sequence is CASSSPVSPNTGTDIYEQYF. The CDR3, as DNA: TGTGCCAGCAGTTCACCGGTATCACCCAACACCGGGACCGACATCTACGAGCAGTACTTC.

Ten or more counts support this clonotype. The CDR3 spells CASSLLQDVDTDTQYF. DNA for the CDR3: TGTGCCAGCAGTTTACTACAGGATGTCGACACAGATACGCAGTATTTT. The chain recombines TRBV12-3 or TRBV12-4 with TRBJ2-3, with a tentative D call TRBD1 (5 bases). The CDR3 extends over 16 amino acids. Trimming removed 2 bases at V and 2 bases at J, with 14 bases between.

This clonotype was seen only a few times. The chain employs TRBV6-1 and TRBJ2-1; 9 positions match TRBD1. Germline loops: CDR1 MNHNS, CDR2 SASEGT. The length of the CDR3 is 14 residues. Losses at the gene ends were 9 bases for V and 2 bases for J; bases not matched to a gene: 5. This chain's CDR3 is CASPGTGTYNEQFF. DNA for the CDR3: TGTGCCAGTCCCGGGACAGGGACCTACAATGAGCAGTTCTTC.

CDR3 residues: CASSPGLAGGPLSYEQYV. As DNA, the CDR3 is TGTGCCAGCAGCCCCGGACTAGCGGGGGGCCCCCTATCCTACGAGCAGTACGTC. The chain has TRBV7-6 and TRBJ2-7, with TRBD2 identical over 14 bases. Germline V gene sequence: CDR1 SGHVS, CDR2 FNYEAQ. There are 18 residues in the CDR3. V lost 5 bases to trimming and J lost 1 base; unmatched junction nucleotides: 10.

This clonotype appeared a few times. The rearrangement links TRBV6-5 to TRBJ2-5; D gene ambiguous. This CDR3 comprises 12 residues. V dropped 6 bases and J dropped 4 bases, with 9 bases sitting between them. The germline V gene has CDR1 MNHEY and CDR2 SVGAGI. The CDR3 region is CASRPNGETQYF. CDR3 coding DNA: TGTGCCAGCAGGCCGAACGGAGAGACCCAGTACTTC.

This clonotype showed up many times. The chain recombines TRBV12-3 or TRBV12-4 with TRBJ2-3; D is possibly TRBD1 (5 bases). Trimming cost V 8 bases and J 5 bases, with 17 bases left between them. The CDR3 has 14 residues. The CDR3 sequence: CASGVGHLGDTQYF. The CDR3 DNA follows: TGTGCCAGCGGAGTGGGGCACCTCGGAGATACGCAGTATTTT.